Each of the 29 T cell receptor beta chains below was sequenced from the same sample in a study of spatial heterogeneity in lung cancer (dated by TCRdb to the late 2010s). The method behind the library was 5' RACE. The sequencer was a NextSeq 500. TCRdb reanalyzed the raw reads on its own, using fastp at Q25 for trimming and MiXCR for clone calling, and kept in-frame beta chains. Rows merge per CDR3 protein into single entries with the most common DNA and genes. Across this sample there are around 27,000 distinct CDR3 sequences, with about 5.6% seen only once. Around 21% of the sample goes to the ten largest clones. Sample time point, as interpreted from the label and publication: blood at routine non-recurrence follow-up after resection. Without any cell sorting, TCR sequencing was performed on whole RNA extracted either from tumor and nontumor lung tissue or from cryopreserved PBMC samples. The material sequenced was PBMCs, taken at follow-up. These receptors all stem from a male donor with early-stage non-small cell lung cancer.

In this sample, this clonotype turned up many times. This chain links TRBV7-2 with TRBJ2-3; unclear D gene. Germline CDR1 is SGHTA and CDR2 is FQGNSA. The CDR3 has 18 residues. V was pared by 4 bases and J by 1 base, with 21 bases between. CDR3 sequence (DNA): TGTGCCAGCAGCTCCCGGTCGGGCCCAAAAACGGGCACAGATACGCAGTATTTT. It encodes CASSSRSGPKTGTDTQYF.

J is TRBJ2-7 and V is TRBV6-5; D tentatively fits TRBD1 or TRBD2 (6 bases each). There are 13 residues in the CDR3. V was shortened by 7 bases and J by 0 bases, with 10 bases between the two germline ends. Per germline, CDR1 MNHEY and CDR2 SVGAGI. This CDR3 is CASKAGHSYEQYV. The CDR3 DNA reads TGTGCCAGCAAGGCGGGACACTCCTACGAGCAGTACGTC.

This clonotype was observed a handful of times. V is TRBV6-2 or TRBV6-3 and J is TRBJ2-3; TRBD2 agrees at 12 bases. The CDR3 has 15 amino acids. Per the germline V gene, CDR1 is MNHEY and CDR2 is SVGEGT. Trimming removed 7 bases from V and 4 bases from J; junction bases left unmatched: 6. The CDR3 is CASTLAGGPADTQYF. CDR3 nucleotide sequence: TGTGCCAGCACGCTAGCGGGAGGGCCCGCAGATACGCAGTATTTT.

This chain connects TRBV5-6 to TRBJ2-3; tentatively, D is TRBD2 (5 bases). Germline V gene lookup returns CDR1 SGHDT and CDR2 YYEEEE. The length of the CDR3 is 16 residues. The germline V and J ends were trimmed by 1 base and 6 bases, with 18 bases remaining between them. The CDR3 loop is CASSLRSGQRVDTQYF. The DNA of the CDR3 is TGTGCCAGCAGCTTGCGAAGCGGTCAAAGAGTGGATACGCAGTATTTT. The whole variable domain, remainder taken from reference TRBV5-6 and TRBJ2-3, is DAGVTQSPTHLIKTRGQQVTLRCSPKSGHDTVSWYQQALGQGPQFIFQYYEEEERQRGNFPDRFSGHQFPNYSSELNVNALLLGDSALYLCASSLRSGQRVDTQYFGPGTRLTVL.

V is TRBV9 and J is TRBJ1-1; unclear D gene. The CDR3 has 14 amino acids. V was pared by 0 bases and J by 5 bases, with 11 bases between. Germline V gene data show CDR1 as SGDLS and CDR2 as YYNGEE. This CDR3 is CASSVAKELTEAFF. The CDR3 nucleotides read TGTGCCAGCAGCGTAGCTAAGGAACTAACTGAAGCTTTCTTT. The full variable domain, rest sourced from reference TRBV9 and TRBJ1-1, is DSGVTQTPKHLITATGQRVTLRCSPRSGDLSVYWYQQSLDQGLQFLIQYYNGEERAKGNILERFSAQQFPDLHSELNLSSLELGDSALYFCASSVAKELTEAFFGQGTRLTVV.

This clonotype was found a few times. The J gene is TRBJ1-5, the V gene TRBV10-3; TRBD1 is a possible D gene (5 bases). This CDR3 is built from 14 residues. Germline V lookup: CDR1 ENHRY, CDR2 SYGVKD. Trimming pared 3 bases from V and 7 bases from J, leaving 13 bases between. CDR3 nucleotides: TGTGCCATCAGTGACCCCCGCAGGGACCAGCCCCAGCATTTT. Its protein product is CAISDPRRDQPQHF.

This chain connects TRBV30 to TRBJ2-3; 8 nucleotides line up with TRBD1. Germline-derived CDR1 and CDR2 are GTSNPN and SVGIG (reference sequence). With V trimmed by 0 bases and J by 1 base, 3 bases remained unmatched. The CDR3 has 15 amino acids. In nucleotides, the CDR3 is TGTGCCTGGAGTGTACAGGGGGGTGGCACAGATACGCAGTATTTT. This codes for CAWSVQGGGTDTQYF.

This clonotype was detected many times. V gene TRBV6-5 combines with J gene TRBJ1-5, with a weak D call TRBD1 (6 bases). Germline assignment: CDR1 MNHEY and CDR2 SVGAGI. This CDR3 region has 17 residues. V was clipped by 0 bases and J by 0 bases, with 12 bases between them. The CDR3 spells CASSYSGGHSSNQPQHF. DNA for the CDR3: TGTGCCAGCAGTTACTCTGGGGGACACTCTAGCAATCAGCCCCAGCATTTT.

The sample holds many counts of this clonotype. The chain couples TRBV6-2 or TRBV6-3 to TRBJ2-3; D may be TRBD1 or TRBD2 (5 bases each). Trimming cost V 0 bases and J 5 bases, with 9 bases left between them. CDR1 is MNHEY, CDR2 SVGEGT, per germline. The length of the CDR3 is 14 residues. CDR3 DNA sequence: TGTGCCAGCAGTTACTCGGGGACGCAAGATACGCAGTATTTT. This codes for CASSYSGTQDTQYF.

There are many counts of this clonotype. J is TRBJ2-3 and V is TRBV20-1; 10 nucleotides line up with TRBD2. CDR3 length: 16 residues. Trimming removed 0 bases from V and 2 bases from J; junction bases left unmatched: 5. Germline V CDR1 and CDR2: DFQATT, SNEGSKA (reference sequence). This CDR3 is CSAREGLASITDTQYF. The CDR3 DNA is TGCAGTGCTAGAGAGGGACTAGCGAGCATCACAGATACGCAGTATTTT.

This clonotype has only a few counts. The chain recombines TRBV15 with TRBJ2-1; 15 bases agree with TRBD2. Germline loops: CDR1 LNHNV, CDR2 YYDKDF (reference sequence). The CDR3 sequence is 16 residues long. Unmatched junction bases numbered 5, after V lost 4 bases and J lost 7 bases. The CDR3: CATSKGLAGGENEQFF. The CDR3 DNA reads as TGTGCCACCAGCAAAGGACTAGCGGGAGGGGAGAATGAGCAGTTCTTC.

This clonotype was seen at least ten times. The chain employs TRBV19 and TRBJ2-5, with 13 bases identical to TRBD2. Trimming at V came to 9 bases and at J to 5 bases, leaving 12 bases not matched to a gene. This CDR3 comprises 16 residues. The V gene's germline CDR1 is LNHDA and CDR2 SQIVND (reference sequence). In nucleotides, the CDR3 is TGTGCCAGCCGACCGAGGACTAGCGGGAGTAGGGAGACCCAGTACTTC. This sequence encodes CASRPRTSGSRETQYF.

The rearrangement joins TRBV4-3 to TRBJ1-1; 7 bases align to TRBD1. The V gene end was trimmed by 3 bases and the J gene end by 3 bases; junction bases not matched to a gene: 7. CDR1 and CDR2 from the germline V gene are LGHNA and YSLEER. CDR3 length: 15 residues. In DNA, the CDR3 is TGCGCCAGCAGCCAGGATCCGGGACAGTACACTGAAGCTTTCTTT. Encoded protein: CASSQDPGQYTEAFF.

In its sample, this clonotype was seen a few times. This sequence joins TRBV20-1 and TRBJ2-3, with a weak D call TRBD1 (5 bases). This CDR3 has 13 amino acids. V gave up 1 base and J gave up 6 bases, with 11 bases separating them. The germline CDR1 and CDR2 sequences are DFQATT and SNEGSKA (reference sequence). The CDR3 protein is CSARAQGVDTQYF. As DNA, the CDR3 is TGCAGTGCTAGAGCCCAAGGGGTGGATACGCAGTATTTT.

The DNA of the CDR3 is TGCAGCGTTGAAGCCAGACTAGCGGGGGGCCAAGAGACCCAGTACTTC. Its translation is CSVEARLAGGQETQYF. This chain connects TRBV29-1 to TRBJ2-5; 13 bases map to TRBD2. The trim removed 1 base at V and 1 base at J, leaving 3 bases unmatched. The length of the CDR3 is 16 residues. Per germline, CDR1 SQVTM and CDR2 ANQGSEA.

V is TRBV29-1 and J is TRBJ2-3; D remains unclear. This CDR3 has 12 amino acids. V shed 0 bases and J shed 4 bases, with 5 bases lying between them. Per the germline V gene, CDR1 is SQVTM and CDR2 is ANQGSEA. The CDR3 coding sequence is TGCAGCGTTGAAGAAAGTGCAGATACGCAGTATTTT. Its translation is CSVEESADTQYF.

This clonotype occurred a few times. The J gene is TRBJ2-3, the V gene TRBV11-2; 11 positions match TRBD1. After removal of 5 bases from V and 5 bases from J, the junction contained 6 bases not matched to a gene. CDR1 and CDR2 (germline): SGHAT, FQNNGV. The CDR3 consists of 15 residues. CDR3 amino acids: CASSLRGTGGDTQYF. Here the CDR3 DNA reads TGTGCCAGCAGCCTTCGTGGGACAGGGGGAGATACGCAGTATTTT.

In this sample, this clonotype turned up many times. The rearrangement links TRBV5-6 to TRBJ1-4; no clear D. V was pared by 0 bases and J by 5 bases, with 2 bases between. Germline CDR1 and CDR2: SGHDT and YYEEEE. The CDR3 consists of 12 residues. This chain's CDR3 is CASSLGNEKLFF. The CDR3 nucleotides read TGTGCCAGCAGCTTGGGGAATGAAAAACTGTTTTTT.

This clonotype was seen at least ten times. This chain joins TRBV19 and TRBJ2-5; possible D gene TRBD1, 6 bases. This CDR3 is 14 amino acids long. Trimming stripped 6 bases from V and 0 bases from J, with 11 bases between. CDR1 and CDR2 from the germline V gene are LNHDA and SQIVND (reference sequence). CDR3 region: CASSPGQYQETQYF. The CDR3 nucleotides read TGTGCCAGTAGCCCCGGACAGTACCAAGAGACCCAGTACTTC. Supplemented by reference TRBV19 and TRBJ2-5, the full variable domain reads DGGITQSPKYLFRKEGQNVTLSCEQNLNHDAMYWYRQDPGQGLRLIYYSQIVNDFQKGDIAEGYSVSREKKESFPLTVTSAQKNPTAFYLCASSPGQYQETQYFGPGTRLLVL.

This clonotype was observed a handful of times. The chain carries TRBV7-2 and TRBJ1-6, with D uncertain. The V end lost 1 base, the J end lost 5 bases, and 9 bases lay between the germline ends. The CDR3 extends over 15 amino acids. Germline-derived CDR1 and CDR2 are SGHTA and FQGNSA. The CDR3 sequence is CASSLGHRNNSPLHF. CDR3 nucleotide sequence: TGTGCCAGCAGCTTAGGACACAGAAATAATTCACCCCTCCACTTT.

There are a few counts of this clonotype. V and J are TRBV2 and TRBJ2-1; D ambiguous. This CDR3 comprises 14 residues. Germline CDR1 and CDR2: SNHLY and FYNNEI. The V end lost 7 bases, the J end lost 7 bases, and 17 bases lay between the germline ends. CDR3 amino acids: CASTLPDLENEQFF. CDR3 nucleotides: TGTGCCAGCACCCTTCCTGATCTGGAAAATGAGCAGTTCTTC.

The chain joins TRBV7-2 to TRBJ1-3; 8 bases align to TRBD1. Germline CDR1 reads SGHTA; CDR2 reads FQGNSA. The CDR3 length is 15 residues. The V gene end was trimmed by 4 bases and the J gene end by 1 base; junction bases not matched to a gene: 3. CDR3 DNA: TGTGCCAGCAGCTCCCGGACAGGGTCTGGAAACACCATATATTTT. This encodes CASSSRTGSGNTIYF.

The CDR3, as DNA: TGCGCCAGCAGCCAAGATCGTATAGTGGGAGTTGCAACTAATGAAAAACTGTTTTTT. Its translation: CASSQDRIVGVATNEKLFF. The chain links TRBV4-1 to TRBJ1-4; D is undetermined. The CDR3 loop spans 19 amino acids. The V gene lost 0 bases and the J gene lost 0 bases, with 17 bases spanning the gap. Germline V lookup: CDR1 MGHRA, CDR2 YSYEKL.

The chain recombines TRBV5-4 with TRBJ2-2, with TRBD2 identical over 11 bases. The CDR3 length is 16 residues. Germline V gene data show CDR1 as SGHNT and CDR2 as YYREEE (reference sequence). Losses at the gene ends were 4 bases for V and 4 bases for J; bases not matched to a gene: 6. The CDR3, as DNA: TGTGCCAGCAGCCCTTTAGCGGGAGGGGGCACCGGGGAGCTGTTTTTT. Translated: CASSPLAGGGTGELFF.

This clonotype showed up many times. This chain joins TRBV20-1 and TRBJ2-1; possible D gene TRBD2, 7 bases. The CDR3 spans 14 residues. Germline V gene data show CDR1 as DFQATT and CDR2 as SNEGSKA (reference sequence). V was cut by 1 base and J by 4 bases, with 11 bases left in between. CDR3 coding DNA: TGCAGTGCTAGAGTCGCGGGGGCTTACAATGAGCAGTTCTTC. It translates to CSARVAGAYNEQFF.

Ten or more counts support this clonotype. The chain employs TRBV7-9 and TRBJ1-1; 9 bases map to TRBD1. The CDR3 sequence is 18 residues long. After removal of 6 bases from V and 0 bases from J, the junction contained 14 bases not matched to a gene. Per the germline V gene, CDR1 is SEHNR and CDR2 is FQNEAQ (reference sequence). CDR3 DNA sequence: TGTGCCAGCAGTTCCGGGACAGGGATATACGGCATGAACACTGAAGCTTTCTTT. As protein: CASSSGTGIYGMNTEAFF.

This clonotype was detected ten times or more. The CDR3 DNA reads as TGCGCCAGCAGCGCCCAGGGTGGCAAAAACATTCAGTACTTC. Its protein product is CASSAQGGKNIQYF. J is TRBJ2-4 and V is TRBV5-1; tentatively, D is TRBD1 (5 bases). The germline V gene has CDR1 SGHRS and CDR2 YFSETQ. The V and J ends lost 4 bases and 3 bases respectively, with 11 bases between them. This CDR3 spans 14 amino acids.

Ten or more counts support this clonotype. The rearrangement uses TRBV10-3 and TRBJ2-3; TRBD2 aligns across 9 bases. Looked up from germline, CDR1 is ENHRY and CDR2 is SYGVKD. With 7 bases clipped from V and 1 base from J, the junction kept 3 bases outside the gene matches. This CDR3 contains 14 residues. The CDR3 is CAITPSGGTDTQYF. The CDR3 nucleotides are TGTGCCATCACTCCTAGCGGGGGCACAGATACGCAGTATTTT.

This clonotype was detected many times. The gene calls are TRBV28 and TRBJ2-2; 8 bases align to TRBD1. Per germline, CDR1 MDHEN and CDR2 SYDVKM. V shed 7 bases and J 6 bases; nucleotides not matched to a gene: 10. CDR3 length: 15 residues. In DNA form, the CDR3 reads TGTGCCAGCACCTTAGGACAGGGTTTTGCCGGGGAGCTGTTTTTT. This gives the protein CASTLGQGFAGELFF.